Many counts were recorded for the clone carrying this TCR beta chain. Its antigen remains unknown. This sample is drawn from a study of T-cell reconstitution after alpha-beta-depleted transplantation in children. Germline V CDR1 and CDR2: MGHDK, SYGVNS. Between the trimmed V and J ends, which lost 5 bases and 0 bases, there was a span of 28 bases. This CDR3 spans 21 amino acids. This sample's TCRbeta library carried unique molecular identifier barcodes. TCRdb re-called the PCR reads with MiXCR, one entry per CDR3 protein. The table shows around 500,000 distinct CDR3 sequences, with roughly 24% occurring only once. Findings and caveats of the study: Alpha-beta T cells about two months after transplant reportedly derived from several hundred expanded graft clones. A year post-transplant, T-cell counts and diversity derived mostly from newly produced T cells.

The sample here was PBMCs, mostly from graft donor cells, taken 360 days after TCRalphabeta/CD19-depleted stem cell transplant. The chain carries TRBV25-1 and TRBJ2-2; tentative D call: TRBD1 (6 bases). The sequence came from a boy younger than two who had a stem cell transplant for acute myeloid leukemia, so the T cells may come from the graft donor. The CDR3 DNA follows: TGTGCCAGCAGTAACCCCCTTGGACAGATTGCCTCTATAGCGAACACCGGGGAGCTGTTTTTT. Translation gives CASSNPLGQIASIANTGELFF.